The T cell receptor (beta chain) described here comes from a study of T cells of healthy individuals. One entry per CDR3 protein, called by TCRdb with MiXCR from the 5' RACE reads. The sample lists about 53,000 distinct CDR3 sequences; roughly 14% were seen once. Germline CDR1 and CDR2: SNHLY and FYNNEI. This CDR3 has 11 residues. The trim removed 10 bases at V and 8 bases at J, leaving 7 bases unmatched. V usage is TRBV2 and J usage is TRBJ1-1, with 7 positions matching TRBD1. This TCR derives from a human donor in good health. This CDR3 reads CANRQGGEAFF. The CDR3 region has the DNA TGTGCCAATCGGCAGGGGGGGGAAGCTTTCTTT.